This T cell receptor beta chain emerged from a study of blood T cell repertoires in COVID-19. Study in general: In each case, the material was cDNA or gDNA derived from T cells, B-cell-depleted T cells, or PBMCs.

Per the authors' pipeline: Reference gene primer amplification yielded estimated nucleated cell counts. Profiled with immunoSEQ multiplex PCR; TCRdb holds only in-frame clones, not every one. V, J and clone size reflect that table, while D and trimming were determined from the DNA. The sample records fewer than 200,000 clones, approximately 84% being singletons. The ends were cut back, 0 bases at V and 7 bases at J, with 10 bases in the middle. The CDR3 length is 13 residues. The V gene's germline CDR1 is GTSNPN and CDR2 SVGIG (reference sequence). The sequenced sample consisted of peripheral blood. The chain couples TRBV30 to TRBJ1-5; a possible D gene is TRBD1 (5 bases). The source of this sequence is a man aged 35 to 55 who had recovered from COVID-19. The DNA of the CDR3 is TGTGCCTGGAGTGTAAAGGGGAGGCAGCCCCAGCATTTT. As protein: CAWSVKGRQPQHF.